This T cell receptor beta chain was found in a study of shared clonotypes between healthy human individuals. The CDR3 totals 16 residues. Trimming removed 0 bases at V and 0 bases at J, with 11 bases between. Germline V gives CDR1 LGHNA, CDR2 YSLEER. TCRdb keeps only in-frame clones here, not all; method: immunoSEQ multiplex PCR. The top ten hold around 10% of the sample, which has about 330,000 clones, approximately 79% seen once. The chain couples TRBV4-3 to TRBJ1-2; no reliable D call. Sequenced sample: memory CD4+ T cells sorted from blood. Subset given: CD45RA-negative fraction. This clonotype was obtained from a young man in good health. This CDR3 is CASSQDVTRPNYGYTF. CDR3 DNA sequence: TGCGCCAGCAGCCAAGATGTCACTAGACCTAACTATGGCTACACCTTC.